Each of the 16 T cell receptor beta chains below was sequenced from the same sample in a study of T cells after yellow fever vaccination. TCRdb itself ran the 5' RACE reads through MiXCR, one entry per CDR3 protein. The sample yields roughly 170,000 distinct CDR3 sequences, 5.5% to 8% seen once. The source was CD4+ T cells sorted from PBMCs, collected on the day of the first yellow fever vaccination. These receptors were collected from a young man who received the YFV17D yellow fever vaccine.

By share, this clonotype ranks as medium-sized. CDR3 protein: CASSLVGLAGNQETQYF. The CDR3 bases are TGTGCCAGCAGCTTAGTGGGACTAGCGGGGAATCAAGAGACCCAGTACTTC. The rearrangement links TRBV7-2 to TRBJ2-5; 13 positions match TRBD2. CDR3 length equals 17 residues. J was trimmed by 2 bases and V by 1 base; bases with no gene match: 4. The V gene's germline CDR1 is SGHTA and CDR2 FQGNSA.

This clonotype was recorded many times. This CDR3 reads CAISRTETRAGELFF. CDR3 DNA: TGTGCCATCAGTCGGACAGAGACACGGGCCGGGGAGCTGTTTTTT. The chain uses TRBV10-3 and TRBJ2-2; maybe TRBD1 (6 bases). The CDR3 runs to 15 residues. Germline-derived CDR1 and CDR2 are ENHRY and SYGVKD. V lost 5 bases and J 6 bases, leaving 16 bases between the germline ends.

The rearrangement links TRBV18 to TRBJ1-1; the D is unclear. Germline lookup yields CDR1 KGHSH and CDR2 LQKENI. This CDR3 comprises 15 residues. V shed 6 bases and J shed 6 bases, with 20 bases lying between them. In DNA, the CDR3 is TGTGCCAGCTCCCGTTCGTCGGGGTCGGACCCTGAAGCTTTCTTT. Amino acids: CASSRSSGSDPEAFF.

At least ten counts were recorded for this clonotype. This chain connects TRBV6-1 to TRBJ1-1, with 7 bases matching TRBD1. The trim removed 6 bases at V and 5 bases at J, leaving 6 bases unmatched. The CDR3 consists of 13 residues. Per the germline V gene, CDR1 is MNHNS and CDR2 is SASEGT. The DNA for the CDR3 is TGTGCCAGCAGAGCCGACAGGGTGACTGAAGCTTTCTTT. Protein: CASRADRVTEAFF.

This clonotype was counted between two and nine times. This chain connects TRBV5-5 to TRBJ1-1; D unclear. Trimming pared 3 bases from V and 10 bases from J, leaving 13 bases between. CDR1 is SGHKS and CDR2 is YYEKEE in the germline V gene (reference sequence). CDR3 length: 12 amino acids. The CDR3 sequence is CASSSRTERAFF. DNA for the CDR3: TGTGCCAGCAGCTCCAGGACTGAGAGAGCTTTCTTT.

This clonotype appeared a few times. This chain links TRBV10-2 with TRBJ2-1; 10 bases line up with TRBD2. Germline values: CDR1 WSHSY, CDR2 SAAADI. There are 14 residues in the CDR3. V gave up 10 bases and J gave up 9 bases; unmatched junction bases: 12. Written as DNA, the CDR3 is TGCGCCACCTACCCTGCGGTAGCGGGGGGTGAGCAGTTCTTC. Protein product: CATYPAVAGGEQFF.

This clonotype has more than one count but fewer than ten. The chain carries TRBV7-2 and TRBJ1-2, with 8 positions matching TRBD1. V shed 6 bases, J shed 3 bases, and the junction held 6 bases outside the gene matches. The CDR3 runs to 14 residues. Germline assignment: CDR1 SGHTA and CDR2 FQGNSA. CDR3 in amino acids: CASRSDREDYGYTF. Here the CDR3 DNA reads TGTGCCAGCAGATCGGACAGGGAGGACTATGGCTACACCTTC.

This clonotype came up many times. This chain uses TRBV12-3 or TRBV12-4 with TRBJ1-5; D is ambiguous. This CDR3 region has 14 residues. Trimming took 5 bases from V and 0 from J, leaving 8 bases between them. The CDR3 reads CASSPQYSNQPQHF. CDR3 bases: TGTGCCAGCAGTCCACAATATAGCAATCAGCCCCAGCATTTT.

At least ten counts were recorded for this clonotype. The V and J genes are TRBV12-3 or TRBV12-4 and TRBJ2-5; TRBD2 matches 8 bases. The CDR3 loop spans 17 amino acids. V shed 3 bases, J shed 1 base, and the junction held 10 bases outside the gene matches. Here the CDR3 reads CASSFGGGTRLQETQYF. In DNA form, the CDR3 reads TGTGCCAGCAGTTTTGGGGGTGGGACTAGGCTCCAAGAGACCCAGTACTTC.

This clonotype was seen repeatedly, ten times or more. The V call is TRBV4-3, the J call TRBJ1-2; no clear D. CDR3 size: 14 residues. Trimming took 2 bases from V and 7 from J, leaving 14 bases between them. Germline loops: CDR1 LGHNA, CDR2 YSLEER. The CDR3 sequence: CASSQSVTGSGYTF. CDR3 nucleotides: TGCGCCAGCAGCCAAAGCGTTACGGGGAGTGGCTACACCTTC.

This clonotype was picked up many times. The chain recombines TRBV7-9 with TRBJ2-2, with TRBD1 identical over 7 bases. The CDR3 has 14 amino acids. V trimming: 5 bases; J trimming: 7 bases; junction bases outside the gene matches: 7. The germline V gene has CDR1 SEHNR and CDR2 FQNEAQ (reference sequence). CDR3 protein: CASSLEGAGGELFF. CDR3 sequence (DNA): TGTGCCAGCAGCCTAGAGGGGGCCGGCGGGGAGCTGTTTTTT.

This clonotype has ten or more counts. At one end the junction does not follow the germline gene, possibly because of a read error. Written as DNA, the CDR3 is TGTGCCAGCAGCTTAGAGGGGGGGGTTAGCCCGAATATCTTC. Protein: CASSLEGGVSPNIF. V is TRBV7-6 and J is TRBJ2-1; D may be TRBD2 (7 bases). This CDR3 is 14 amino acids long. From germline, CDR1 is SGHVS and CDR2 FNYEAQ.

Ten or more counts support this clonotype. The chain carries TRBV5-1 and TRBJ2-5; 12 bases fit TRBD2. This CDR3 has 18 residues. Looked up from germline, CDR1 is SGHRS and CDR2 is YFSETQ. V shed 1 base, J shed 4 bases, and the junction held 11 bases outside the gene matches. CDR3 in DNA: TGCGCCAGCAGCTTGACGGCTAGCGGGGGGGCCGGGGTAGAGACCCAGTACTTC. Its protein product is CASSLTASGGAGVETQYF.

This clonotype was seen repeatedly, ten times or more. The chain links TRBV27 to TRBJ1-4; maybe TRBD1 (5 bases). CDR1 and CDR2 (germline): MNHEY, SMNVEV (reference sequence). This CDR3 is built from 15 residues. V gave up 6 bases and J gave up 3 bases, with 14 bases separating them. The CDR3, as DNA: TGTGCCAGCAGGTACAGGAGTGGGGCTAATGAAAAACTGTTTTTT. Translation gives CASRYRSGANEKLFF.

Many counts were recorded for this clonotype. This chain joins TRBV7-8 and TRBJ2-2; 7 nucleotides agree with TRBD2. Germline trimming cut 8 bases from V and 5 bases from J; bases unmatched to any gene: 11. Per the germline V gene, CDR1 is SGHVS and CDR2 is FQNEAQ. This CDR3 spans 15 amino acids. CDR3 nucleotide sequence: TGTGCCAGCCTGCTGGGCGGGGAGGGAACCGGGGAGCTGTTTTTT. This encodes CASLLGGEGTGELFF.

J is TRBJ1-3 and V is TRBV20-1, with 8 bases identical to TRBD1. This CDR3 is built from 15 residues. The germline V gene encodes CDR1 DFQATT and CDR2 SNEGSKA (reference sequence). V gave up 3 bases and J gave up 1 base; unmatched junction bases: 5. The CDR3 loop reads CSARDRARSGNTIYF. The CDR3 DNA sequence: TGCAGTGCTAGGGACAGGGCGAGATCTGGAAACACCATATATTTT.